The next 17 T cell receptor beta chains were all read from a single sample in a study of CD8+CD57+ T cells in acquired aplastic anemia. The template for TCR beta VDJ and CDR3 sequence profiling was genomic DNA. TCRdb recomputed calls from the reads with MiXCR, one row per CDR3 protein. This repertoire shows tens of thousands of distinct CDR3 sequences, more than 75% found once; its top ten account for over 20%. The specimen was sorted CD4+, CD8+, or CD8+CD57+ T cells (not recorded which) from PBMCs. The receptors come from a human donor in good health, serving as a control.

The chain is built from TRBV2 and TRBJ1-6; weak D call: TRBD1 (6 bases). CDR1 and CDR2 (germline): SNHLY, FYNNEI. The V end was cut by 6 bases, the J end by 14 bases, with 17 bases between. This CDR3 is 13 amino acids long. The CDR3: CASRSSDRQTLHF. The CDR3 nucleotides are TGTGCCAGCAGGAGTTCTGACAGGCAAACCCTCCACTTT.

The V and J genes are TRBV7-2 and TRBJ1-5, with D unresolved. Germline V gene lookup returns CDR1 SGHTA and CDR2 FQGNSA. The V gene lost 3 bases and the J gene lost 7 bases, with 10 bases spanning the gap. This CDR3 comprises 13 residues. In nucleotides, the CDR3 is TGTGCCAGCAGCTTCCCCCCGGGGCAGCCCCAGCATTTT. It encodes CASSFPPGQPQHF.

This chain uses TRBV2 with TRBJ2-7, with 10 bases matching TRBD1. Germline loops: CDR1 SNHLY, CDR2 FYNNEI. This CDR3 is 13 amino acids long. The junction had 4 bases not matched to a gene; V was cut back by 8 bases and J by 3 bases. The CDR3 region is CASRTGGGYEQYF. As DNA, the CDR3 is TGTGCCAGCCGGACAGGGGGGGGCTACGAGCAGTACTTC.

This clonotype has just a few counts. This CDR3 fails to terminate in the conserved phenylalanine or tryptophan, so it likely reflects a read error. Written as DNA, the CDR3 is TGTGCCAGCAGCTTGGTGCAGGGCCTCGTGGACACTGAAGCTTTCTAT. Its translation: CASSLVQGLVDTEAFY. This chain joins TRBV5-5 and TRBJ1-1; maybe TRBD1 (5 bases). V was shortened by 0 bases and J by 3 bases, with 15 bases between the two germline ends. The CDR3 is 16 amino acids. The germline CDR1 and CDR2 sequences are SGHKS and YYEKEE (reference sequence).

The rearrangement links TRBV25-1 to TRBJ1-6, with TRBD1 as a possible D gene (6 bases). The germline V and J ends were trimmed by 7 bases and 7 bases, with 11 bases remaining between them. This CDR3 is 13 amino acids long. CDR1 and CDR2 from the germline V gene are MGHDK and SYGVNS. The CDR3 region has the DNA TGTGCCAGCACCCCGGGGGCGAATTCACCCCTCCACTTT. This sequence encodes CASTPGANSPLHF.

J is TRBJ1-4 and V is TRBV25-1; 7 nucleotides agree with TRBD1. Germline V gives CDR1 MGHDK, CDR2 SYGVNS. V dropped 4 bases and J dropped 0; count of bases not matched to a gene: 5. CDR3 length: 16 residues. CDR3 DNA: TGTGCCAGCAGTGGAGGGGACAGAGCAACTAATGAAAAACTGTTTTTT. It translates to CASSGGDRATNEKLFF.

The chain couples TRBV11-1 to TRBJ2-7; 9 bases fit TRBD1. Germline V lookup: CDR1 SGHAT, CDR2 FQDESV (reference sequence). This CDR3 is built from 17 residues. V trimming: 2 bases; J trimming: 3 bases; junction bases outside the gene matches: 11. CDR3 sequence reads: CASSLPGQGLTGYEQYF. The CDR3 DNA reads TGTGCCAGCAGCTTACCGGGACAGGGTTTGACGGGCTACGAGCAGTACTTC.

At least ten counts were recorded for this clonotype. The V call is TRBV4-3, the J call TRBJ2-6, with a tentative D call TRBD2 (5 bases). This CDR3 contains 16 residues. Trimming removed 0 bases at V and 2 bases at J, with 8 bases between. The germline gives CDR1 LGHNA, CDR2 YSLEER. The CDR3: CASSQEIGAGANVLTF. The CDR3 coding sequence is TGCGCCAGCAGCCAAGAGATCGGGGCTGGGGCCAACGTCCTGACTTTC.

This rearrangement joins TRBV10-3 to TRBJ2-2; 9 bases line up with TRBD2. Germline V gene data show CDR1 as ENHRY and CDR2 as SYGVKD. With V trimmed by 7 bases and J by 3 bases, 6 bases remained unmatched. The CDR3 spans 15 residues. CDR3 residues: CAIKGGGAHTGELFF. CDR3 nucleotide sequence: TGTGCCATCAAGGGCGGGGGGGCCCACACCGGGGAGCTGTTTTTT.

This chain links TRBV7-2 with TRBJ2-5, with unresolved D. The V end lost 4 bases, the J end lost 1 base, and 7 bases lay between the germline ends. The CDR3 has 13 residues. CDR1 SGHTA and CDR2 FQGNSA come from the germline V gene. CDR3: CASSSDVQETQYF. CDR3 in DNA: TGTGCCAGCAGCTCGGACGTCCAAGAGACCCAGTACTTC.

The chain combines TRBV5-1 with TRBJ1-2; 11 bases are a match to TRBD1. Germline values: CDR1 SGHRS, CDR2 YFSETQ. The CDR3 is 15 amino acids. V lost 4 bases to trimming and J lost 4 bases; unmatched junction nucleotides: 6. The CDR3 is CASSPGQGVGYGYTF. Written as DNA, the CDR3 is TGCGCCAGCAGCCCGGGACAGGGGGTCGGCTATGGCTACACCTTC. The variable domain in full, completed from reference TRBV5-1 and TRBJ1-2, reads KAGVTQTPRYLIKTRGQQVTLSCSPISGHRSVSWYQQTPGQGLQFLFEYFSETQRNKGNFPGRFSGRQFSNSRSEMNVSTLELGDSALYLCASSPGQGVGYGYTFGSGTRLTVV.

This chain connects TRBV7-6 to TRBJ1-6, with 7 bases matching TRBD1. The CDR3 is 13 amino acids. The germline gives CDR1 SGHVS, CDR2 FNYEAQ. V shed 4 bases and J 7 bases; nucleotides not matched to a gene: 1. The DNA of the CDR3 is TGTGCCAGCAGCTCACAGGGGAATTCACCCCTCCACTTT. Amino acid sequence: CASSSQGNSPLHF.

The chain is built from TRBV19 and TRBJ1-6, with a tentative D call TRBD1 (6 bases). In germline, CDR1 is LNHDA, CDR2 SQIVND (reference sequence). The CDR3 sequence is 13 residues long. V lost 6 bases to trimming and J lost 5 bases, with 8 bases between them. CDR3 loop: CASRDRHNSPLHF. CDR3 in DNA: TGTGCCAGTAGAGACAGGCATAATTCACCCCTCCACTTT.

This clonotype was found once. J is TRBJ2-5 and V is TRBV7-9, with no clear D. The germline CDR1 and CDR2 sequences are SEHNR and FQNEAQ (reference sequence). Trimming took 5 bases from V and 0 from J, leaving 16 bases between them. The CDR3 has 16 amino acids. CDR3 DNA: TGTGCCAGCAGCGGAAGGACGGCGTCGTACCAAGAGACCCAGTACTTC. It yields the protein CASSGRTASYQETQYF. Complete variable domain (other parts from reference TRBV7-9 and TRBJ2-5): DTGVSQNPRHKITKRGQNVTFRCDPISEHNRLYWYRQTLGQGPEFLTYFQNEAQLEKSRLLSDRFSAERPKGSFSTLEIQRTEQGDSAMYLCASSGRTASYQETQYFGPGTRLLVL.

This clonotype has a single count. Given the absence of the conserved phenylalanine or tryptophan at the CDR3 end, a read error is likely. This chain uses TRBV24-1 with TRBJ1-5; TRBD1 is a possible D gene (6 bases). Germline CDR1 KGHDR, CDR2 SFDVKD. The CDR3 is 15 residues long. CDR3 region: CATSEGQYSNQPQHL. In DNA, the CDR3 is TGTGCTACCAGTGAAGGACAGTATAGCAATCAGCCCCAGCATCTT.

This chain connects TRBV10-2 to TRBJ2-7; a weak D match, TRBD1 (6 bases). CDR1 and CDR2 (germline): WSHSY, SAAADI. The CDR3 is made up of 13 amino acids. V was trimmed by 3 bases and J by 5 bases, leaving 11 bases between them. The CDR3 here is CASSDKGVHEQYF. DNA of the CDR3: TGCGCCAGCAGTGATAAGGGGGTACACGAGCAGTACTTC.

This clonotype is medium-sized by share. Here the CDR3 reads CASSYTPSGGDPGEQFF. CDR3 bases: TGTGCCAGCAGCTACACCCCTAGCGGGGGGGACCCGGGTGAGCAGTTCTTC. The chain carries TRBV9 and TRBJ2-1, with TRBD2 matching over 12 bases. Germline CDR1 reads SGDLS; CDR2 reads YYNGEE. V shed 4 bases and J 9 bases; nucleotides not matched to a gene: 14. This CDR3 contains 17 residues.